These T cell receptor beta chains were read from a single sample in a study of shared clonotypes between healthy human individuals. Using immunoSEQ multiplex PCR, the repertoire was profiled, and TCRdb retains in-frame clones only, with some absent. This sample yields about 1.1 million clones, of which around 78% are seen a single time; more than 0.55% belongs to the top ten. The source material was memory CD4+ T cells from PBMCs. Receptors originate from a man in his late teens or twenties in good health. Some clones in this sample may be carry-over from other donors' samples. The CDR3 runs from the conserved cysteine through the conserved F or W. A D gene is named only where the DNA matches it firmly. Only some rows state a clone size, as once, few, many or a class for expanded clones.

size: once
V: TRBV4-2
D: TRBD2
J: TRBJ2-1
CDR3: CASSPLTGDYYNEQFF
DNA: TGTGCCAGCAGCCCCCTAACCGGGGACTACTACAATGAGCAGTTCTTC

size: NA
V: TRBV28
D: TRBD2
J: TRBJ2-5
CDR3: CASKALAGSRETQYF
DNA: TGTGCCAGCAAAGCCTTAGCGGGAAGTCGAGAGACCCAGTACTTC

size: NA
V: TRBV6-5
D: TRBD1
J: TRBJ1-4
CDR3: CASRDRGQKLFF
DNA: TGTGCCAGCAGGGACAGGGGGCAAAAACTGTTTTTT

size: NA
V: TRBV7-2
D: NA
J: TRBJ2-5
CDR3: CASSPREGPPRETQYF
DNA: TGTGCCAGCAGCCCGAGAGAGGGGCCCCCGAGGGAGACCCAGTACTTC

size: NA
V: TRBV5-1
D: NA
J: TRBJ1-6
CDR3: CASSVQPGLHNSPLHF
DNA: TGCGCCAGCAGCGTACAACCGGGACTGCATAATTCACCCCTCCACTTT

size: NA
V: TRBV7-9
D: NA
J: TRBJ2-3
CDR3: CASSLAGRTFGTDTQYF
DNA: TGTGCCAGCAGCTTAGCGGGACGGACATTTGGCACAGATACGCAGTATTTT

size: NA
V: TRBV28
D: NA
J: TRBJ2-5
CDR3: CASGLETQYF
DNA: TGTGCCAGCGGGCTAGAGACCCAGTACTTC

size: many
V: TRBV6-1
D: NA
J: TRBJ1-1
CDR3: CASSGQPNTEAFF
DNA: TGTGCCAGCAGTGGACAGCCGAACACTGAAGCTTTCTTT

size: NA
V: TRBV7-4
D: NA
J: TRBJ1-3
CDR3: CASSPWFKGALLPSAGNTIYF
DNA: TGTGCCAGCAGTCCCTGGTTTAAGGGCGCCTTGCTTCCAAGTGCTGGAAACACCATATATTTT

size: NA
V: TRBV5-1
D: TRBD2
J: TRBJ2-1
CDR3: CASSEGLGIYNEQFF
DNA: TGCGCCAGCAGCGAAGGACTAGGGATCTACAATGAGCAGTTCTTC

size: few
V: TRBV7-9
D: NA
J: TRBJ1-2
CDR3: CASSLTGSGYTF
DNA: TGTGCCAGCAGCTTAACAGGGAGTGGCTACACCTTC

size: NA
V: TRBV5-4
D: TRBD1
J: TRBJ1-4
CDR3: CASSSRQGGEKLFF
DNA: TGTGCCAGCAGCTCCCGACAGGGAGGTGAAAAACTGTTTTTT

size: NA
V: TRBV28
D: NA
J: TRBJ2-7
CDR3: CASSPYHEQYF
DNA: TGTGCCAGCAGTCCATACCACGAGCAGTACTTC

size: NA
V: TRBV6-1
D: NA
J: TRBJ2-3
CDR3: CASNNRAADTQYF
DNA: TGTGCCAGCAACAACAGGGCGGCAGATACGCAGTATTTT

size: NA
V: TRBV5-1
D: NA
J: TRBJ2-6
CDR3: CASSFEGSNVLTF
DNA: TGCGCCAGCAGCTTTGAGGGGTCCAACGTCCTGACTTTC

size: NA
V: TRBV28
D: NA
J: TRBJ1-5
CDR3: CASSFIGQFSNQPQHF
DNA: TGTGCCAGCAGTTTTATCGGGCAGTTTAGCAATCAGCCCCAGCATTTT

size: once
V: TRBV7-9
D: NA
J: TRBJ2-7
CDR3: CASSQSGEQYF
DNA: TGTGCCAGCAGCCAATCGGGGGAGCAGTACTTC

size: NA
V: TRBV5-6
D: NA
J: TRBJ2-5
CDR3: CASSSTGRQETQYF
DNA: TGTGCCAGCAGTTCAACCGGGAGACAAGAGACCCAGTACTTC

size: NA
V: TRBV5-1
D: NA
J: TRBJ2-2
CDR3: CATTHLASAGELFF
DNA: TGCGCCACAACCCACCTAGCGAGCGCCGGGGAGCTGTTTTTT

size: NA
V: TRBV28
D: TRBD1
J: TRBJ1-2
CDR3: CASSSPGTDYGYTF
DNA: TGTGCCAGCAGTTCCCCCGGGACAGACTATGGCTACACCTTC

size: NA
V: TRBV5-1
D: NA
J: TRBJ1-4
CDR3: CASSLAAVEEKLFF
DNA: TGCGCCAGCAGCTTGGCGGCAGTAGAAGAGAAACTGTTTTTT

size: NA
V: TRBV4-2
D: NA
J: TRBJ2-7
CDR3: CASSQGDDGSYEQYF
DNA: TGTGCCAGCAGCCAGGGTGATGATGGCTCCTACGAGCAGTACTTC

size: NA
V: TRBV28
D: NA
J: TRBJ2-5
CDR3: CASSFGDRETQYF
DNA: TGTGCCAGCAGTTTCGGAGATCGAGAGACCCAGTACTTC

size: few
V: TRBV6-6
D: TRBD1
J: TRBJ2-4
CDR3: CASSYLSGTGQNIQYF
DNA: TGTGCCAGCAGTTATCTATCCGGGACAGGTCAAAACATTCAGTACTTC

size: NA
V: TRBV27
D: NA
J: TRBJ2-1
CDR3: CASSLFGTGWNEQFF
DNA: TGTGCCAGCAGTTTATTTGGCACAGGGTGGAATGAGCAGTTCTTC

size: NA
V: TRBV2
D: TRBD1
J: TRBJ1-2
CDR3: CASSTGEGYGYTF
DNA: TGTGCCAGCAGCACAGGGGAGGGCTATGGCTACACCTTC

size: many
V: TRBV5-8
D: NA
J: TRBJ2-5
CDR3: CASSLMTVQETQYF
DNA: TGTGCCAGCAGCTTGATGACAGTCCAAGAGACCCAGTACTTC

size: NA
V: TRBV11-1
D: NA
J: TRBJ2-2
CDR3: CASSPGRSNTGELFF
DNA: TGTGCCAGCAGCCCTGGCAGGTCGAACACCGGGGAGCTGTTTTTT

size: NA
V: TRBV10-3
D: NA
J: TRBJ1-1
CDR3: CATAGVGTEAFF
DNA: TGTGCCACGGCAGGCGTTGGCACTGAAGCTTTCTTT

size: NA
V: TRBV6-6
D: TRBD1
J: TRBJ1-5
CDR3: CASSPDRGLYQPQHF
DNA: TGTGCCAGCAGCCCAGACAGGGGGCTCTATCAGCCCCAGCATTTT

size: once
V: TRBV18
D: NA
J: TRBJ1-2
CDR3: CASSPRRDLFDGYTF
DNA: TGTGCCAGCTCACCACGACGGGATTTGTTTGATGGCTACACCTTC

size: NA
V: TRBV27
D: TRBD1
J: TRBJ1-2
CDR3: CASSTGTAYGYTF
DNA: TGTGCCAGCAGTACGGGGACAGCCTATGGCTACACCTTC

size: NA
V: TRBV28
D: NA
J: TRBJ1-2
CDR3: CASSLEGRVYGYTF
DNA: TGTGCCAGCAGTTTAGAGGGGCGGGTCTATGGCTACACCTTC

size: NA
V: TRBV4-1
D: NA
J: TRBJ1-5
CDR3: CASSQVRVGPQHF
DNA: TGCGCCAGCAGCCAAGTAAGGGTAGGGCCCCAGCATTTT

size: NA
V: TRBV28
D: NA
J: TRBJ1-1
CDR3: CASRIRMNTEAFF
DNA: TGTGCCAGCAGAATAAGGATGAACACTGAAGCTTTCTTT

size: NA
V: TRBV6-6
D: NA
J: TRBJ1-2
CDR3: CASSSQGALNYGYTF
DNA: TGTGCCAGCAGTTCCCAGGGAGCCCTAAACTATGGCTACACCTTC

size: NA
V: TRBV6-1
D: NA
J: TRBJ2-7
CDR3: CAQAGRGPPSYEQYF
DNA: TGTGCTCAAGCGGGCCGCGGCCCACCCTCCTACGAGCAGTACTTC

size: few
V: TRBV27
D: TRBD2
J: TRBJ2-5
CDR3: CASRLAGGKTQYF
DNA: TGTGCCAGCAGATTAGCGGGAGGGAAGACCCAGTACTTC

size: once
V: TRBV5-1
D: NA
J: TRBJ1-5
CDR3: CASSLAGSGPQHF
DNA: TGCGCCAGCAGCTTGGCGGGGTCGGGGCCCCAGCATTTT

size: few
V: TRBV7-2
D: TRBD1
J: TRBJ2-7
CDR3: CASSFYRGTYEQYF
DNA: TGTGCCAGCAGCTTTTACAGGGGGACCTACGAGCAGTACTTC

size: NA
V: TRBV27
D: NA
J: TRBJ2-7
CDR3: CASSFRGTTNEQYF
DNA: TGTGCCAGCAGTTTTCGAGGGACAACTAACGAGCAGTACTTC

size: NA
V: TRBV7-2
D: TRBD1
J: TRBJ1-4
CDR3: CASSYIRDSYEKLFF
DNA: TGTGCCAGCAGTTACATCCGGGACAGCTATGAAAAACTGTTTTTT

size: NA
V: TRBV7-8
D: NA
J: TRBJ2-2
CDR3: CASSFAGRPNTGELFF
DNA: TGTGCCAGCAGCTTCGCCGGGAGACCGAACACCGGGGAGCTGTTTTTT

size: NA
V: TRBV4-2
D: TRBD2
J: TRBJ2-3
CDR3: CASSQGLAGVTDTQYF
DNA: TGTGCCAGCAGCCAGGGACTAGCGGGAGTAACAGATACGCAGTATTTT

size: NA
V: TRBV2
D: NA
J: TRBJ2-1
CDR3: CASTAEFPEQFF
DNA: TGTGCCAGCACCGCCGAATTCCCCGAGCAGTTCTTC

size: NA
V: TRBV18
D: TRBD1
J: TRBJ1-2
CDR3: CASSPIVGQGAPGYTF
DNA: TGTGCCAGCTCACCAATAGTGGGACAGGGGGCGCCTGGCTACACCTTC

size: NA
V: TRBV9
D: TRBD1
J: TRBJ1-2
CDR3: CASSVEAGGAFGYTF
DNA: TGTGCCAGCAGCGTAGAGGCAGGGGGCGCGTTTGGCTACACCTTC

size: NA
V: TRBV10-3
D: NA
J: TRBJ1-5
CDR3: CAIRSTADSNQPQHF
DNA: TGTGCCATCAGGTCGACAGCTGATAGCAATCAGCCCCAGCATTTT

size: few
V: TRBV7-6
D: NA
J: TRBJ2-5
CDR3: CASSLRSSGSETQYF
DNA: TGTGCCAGCAGCCTTAGGAGCTCAGGTTCAGAGACCCAGTACTTC

size: NA
V: TRBV2
D: NA
J: TRBJ1-3
CDR3: CASTRQESGNTIYF
DNA: TGTGCCAGCACCCGACAGGAGTCTGGAAACACCATATATTTT

size: NA
V: TRBV5-1
D: TRBD2
J: TRBJ2-1
CDR3: CASSSGRRTSGSDEQFF
DNA: TGCGCCAGCAGCTCAGGGCGTAGGACTAGCGGGAGCGATGAGCAGTTCTTC

size: NA
V: TRBV9
D: TRBD2
J: TRBJ2-3
CDR3: CASSGGTSGSITQYF
DNA: TGTGCCAGCAGCGGCGGGACTAGCGGGAGTATCACGCAGTATTTT

size: NA
V: TRBV5-1
D: TRBD1
J: TRBJ2-7
CDR3: CASSLATGTGTYSYEQYF
DNA: TGCGCCAGCAGCTTGGCCACCGGGACAGGGACCTATTCCTACGAGCAGTACTTC

size: NA
V: TRBV6-1
D: NA
J: TRBJ1-1
CDR3: CASSDRVSTEAFF
DNA: TGTGCCAGCAGTGACAGGGTGAGCACTGAAGCTTTCTTT

size: few
V: TRBV7-3
D: NA
J: TRBJ2-2
CDR3: CASSRTGLGTGELFF
DNA: TGTGCCAGCAGCCGCACAGGGTTGGGGACCGGGGAGCTGTTTTTT